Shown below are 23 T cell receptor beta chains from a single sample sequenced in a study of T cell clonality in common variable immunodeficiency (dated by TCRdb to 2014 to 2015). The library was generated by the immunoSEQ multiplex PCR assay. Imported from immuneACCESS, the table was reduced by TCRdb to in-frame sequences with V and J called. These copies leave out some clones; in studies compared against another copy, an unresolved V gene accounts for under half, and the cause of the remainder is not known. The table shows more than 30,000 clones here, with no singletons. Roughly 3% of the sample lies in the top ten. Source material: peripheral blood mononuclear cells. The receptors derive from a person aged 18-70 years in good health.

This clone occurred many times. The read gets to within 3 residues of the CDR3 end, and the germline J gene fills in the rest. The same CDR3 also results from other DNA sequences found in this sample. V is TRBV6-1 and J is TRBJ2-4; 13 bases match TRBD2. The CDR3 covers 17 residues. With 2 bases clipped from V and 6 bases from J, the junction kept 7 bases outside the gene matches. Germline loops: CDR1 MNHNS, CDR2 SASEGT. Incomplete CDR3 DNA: TGTGCCAGCAGTGAAAGGACTAGCGGGAGAGTGATAAACATT. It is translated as CASSERTSGRVINI. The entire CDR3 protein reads CASSERTSGRVINIQYF.

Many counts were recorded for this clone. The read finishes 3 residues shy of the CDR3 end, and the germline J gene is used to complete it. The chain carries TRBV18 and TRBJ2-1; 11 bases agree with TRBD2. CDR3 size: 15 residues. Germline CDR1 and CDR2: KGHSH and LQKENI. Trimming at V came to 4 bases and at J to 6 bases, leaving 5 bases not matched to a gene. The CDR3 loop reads CASSQGLAAINEQFF. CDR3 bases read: TGTGCCAGCTCACAGGGACTAGCGGCTATCAATGAG.

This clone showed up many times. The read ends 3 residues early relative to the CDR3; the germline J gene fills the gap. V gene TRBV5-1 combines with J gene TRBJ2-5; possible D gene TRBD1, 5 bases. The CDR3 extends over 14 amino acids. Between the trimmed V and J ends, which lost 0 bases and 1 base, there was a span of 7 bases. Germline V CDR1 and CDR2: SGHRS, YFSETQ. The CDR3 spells CASSLDRFQETQYF. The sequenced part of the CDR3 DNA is TGCGCCAGCAGCTTGGACAGGTTCCAAGAGACC.

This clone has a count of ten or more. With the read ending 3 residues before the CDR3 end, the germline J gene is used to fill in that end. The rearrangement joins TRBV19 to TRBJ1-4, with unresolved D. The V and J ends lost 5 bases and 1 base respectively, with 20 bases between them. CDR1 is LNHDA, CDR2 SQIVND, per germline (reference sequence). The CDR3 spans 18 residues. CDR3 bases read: TGTGCCAGTAGTGGAACTACTCCCTATCGAGAAACTAATGAAAAA. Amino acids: CASSGTTPYRETNEK. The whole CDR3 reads CASSGTTPYRETNEKLFF.

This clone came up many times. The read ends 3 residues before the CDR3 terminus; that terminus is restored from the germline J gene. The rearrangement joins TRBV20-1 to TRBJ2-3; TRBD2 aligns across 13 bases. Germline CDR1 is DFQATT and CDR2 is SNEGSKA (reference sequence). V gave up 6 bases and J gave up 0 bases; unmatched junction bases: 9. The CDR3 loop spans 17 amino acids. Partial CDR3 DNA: TGCAGTGCCCCAGGACTAGCGGGAGCATTAAGCACAGATACG. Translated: CSAPGLAGALSTDT. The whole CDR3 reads CSAPGLAGALSTDTQYF.

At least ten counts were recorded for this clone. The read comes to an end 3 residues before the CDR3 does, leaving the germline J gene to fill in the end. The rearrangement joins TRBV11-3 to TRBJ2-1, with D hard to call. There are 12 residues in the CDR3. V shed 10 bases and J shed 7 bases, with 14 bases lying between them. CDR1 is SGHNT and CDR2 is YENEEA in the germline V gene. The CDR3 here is CATRQQGNEQFF. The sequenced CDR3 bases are TGTGCCACTCGTCAGCAAGGGAATGAG.

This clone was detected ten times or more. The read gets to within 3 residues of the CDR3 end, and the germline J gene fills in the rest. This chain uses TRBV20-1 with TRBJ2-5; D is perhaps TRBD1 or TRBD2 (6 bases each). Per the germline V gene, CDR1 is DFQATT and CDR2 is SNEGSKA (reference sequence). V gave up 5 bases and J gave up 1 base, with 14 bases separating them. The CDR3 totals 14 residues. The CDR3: CSAGGGNAQETQYF. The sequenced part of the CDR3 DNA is TGCAGTGCTGGGGGCGGGAATGCCCAAGAGACC.

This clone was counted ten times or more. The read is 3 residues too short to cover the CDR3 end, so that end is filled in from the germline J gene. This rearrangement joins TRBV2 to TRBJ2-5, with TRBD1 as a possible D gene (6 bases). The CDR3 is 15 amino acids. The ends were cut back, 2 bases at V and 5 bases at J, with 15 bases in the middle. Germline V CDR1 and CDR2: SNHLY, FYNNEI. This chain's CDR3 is CASSEQGLGSETQYF. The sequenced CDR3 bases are TGTGCCAGCAGTGAACAGGGGCTAGGGTCCGAGACC.

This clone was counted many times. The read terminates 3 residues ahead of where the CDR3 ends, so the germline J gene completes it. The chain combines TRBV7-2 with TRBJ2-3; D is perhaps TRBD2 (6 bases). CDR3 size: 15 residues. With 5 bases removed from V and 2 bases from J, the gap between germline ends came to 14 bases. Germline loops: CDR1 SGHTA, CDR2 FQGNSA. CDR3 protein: CASSRDSSLTDTQYF. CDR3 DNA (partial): TGTGCCAGCAGCCGGGACTCCTCCCTCACAGATACG.

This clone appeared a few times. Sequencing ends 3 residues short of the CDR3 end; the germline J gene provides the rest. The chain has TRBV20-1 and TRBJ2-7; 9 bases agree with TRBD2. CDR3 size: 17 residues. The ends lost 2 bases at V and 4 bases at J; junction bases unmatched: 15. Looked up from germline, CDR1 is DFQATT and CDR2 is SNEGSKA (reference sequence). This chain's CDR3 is CSARSVAGEGGGYEQYF. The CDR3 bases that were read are TGCAGTGCTAGATCGGTAGCGGGAGAGGGTGGCGGGTACGAG.

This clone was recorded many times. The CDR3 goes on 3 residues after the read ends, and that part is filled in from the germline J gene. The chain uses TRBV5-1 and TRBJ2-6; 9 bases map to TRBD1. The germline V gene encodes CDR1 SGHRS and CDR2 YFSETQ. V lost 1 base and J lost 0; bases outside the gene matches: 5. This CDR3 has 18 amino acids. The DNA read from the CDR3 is TGCGCCAGCAGCTTGACGGGACAGGGAACCTCTGGGGCCAACGTC. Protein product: CASSLTGQGTSGANV. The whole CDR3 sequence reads CASSLTGQGTSGANVLTF.

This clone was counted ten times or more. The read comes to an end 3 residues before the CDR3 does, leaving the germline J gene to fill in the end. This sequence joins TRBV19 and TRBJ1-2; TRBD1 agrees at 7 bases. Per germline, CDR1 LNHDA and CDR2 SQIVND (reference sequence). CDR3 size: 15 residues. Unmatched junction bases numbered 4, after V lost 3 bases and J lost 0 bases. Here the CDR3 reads CASSILQGSNYGYTF. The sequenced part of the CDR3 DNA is TGTGCCAGTAGTATCCTACAGGGGTCTAACTATGGC.

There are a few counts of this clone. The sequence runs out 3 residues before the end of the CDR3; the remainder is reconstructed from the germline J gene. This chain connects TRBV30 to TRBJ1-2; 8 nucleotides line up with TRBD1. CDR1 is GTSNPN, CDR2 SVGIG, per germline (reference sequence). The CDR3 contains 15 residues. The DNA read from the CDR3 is TGTGCCTGGAGTGTACAACAGGGGGGGTTTTACGAC. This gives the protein CAWSVQQGGFYD. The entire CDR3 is CAWSVQQGGFYDYTF. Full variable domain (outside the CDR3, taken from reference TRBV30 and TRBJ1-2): SQTIHQWPATLVQPVGSPLSLECTVEGTSNPNLYWYRQAAGRGLQLLFYSVGIGQISSEVPQNLSASRPQDRQFILSSKKLLLSDSGFYLCAWSVQQGGFYDYTFGSGTRLTVV.

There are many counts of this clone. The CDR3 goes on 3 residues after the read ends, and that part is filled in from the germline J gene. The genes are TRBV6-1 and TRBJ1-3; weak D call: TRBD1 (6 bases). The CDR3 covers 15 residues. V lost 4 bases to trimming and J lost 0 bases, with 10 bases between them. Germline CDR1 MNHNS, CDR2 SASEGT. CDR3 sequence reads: CASSVVGGSGNTIYF. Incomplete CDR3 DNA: TGTGCCAGCAGTGTTGTAGGGGGCTCTGGAAACACC.

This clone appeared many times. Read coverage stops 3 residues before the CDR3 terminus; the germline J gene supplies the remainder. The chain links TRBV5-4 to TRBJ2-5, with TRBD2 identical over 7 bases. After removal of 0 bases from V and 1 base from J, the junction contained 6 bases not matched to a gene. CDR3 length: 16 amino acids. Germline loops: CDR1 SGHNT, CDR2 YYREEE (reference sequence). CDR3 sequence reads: CASSLGSSGIQETQYF. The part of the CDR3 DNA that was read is TGTGCCAGCAGCTTGGGGTCTAGCGGAATCCAAGAGACC.

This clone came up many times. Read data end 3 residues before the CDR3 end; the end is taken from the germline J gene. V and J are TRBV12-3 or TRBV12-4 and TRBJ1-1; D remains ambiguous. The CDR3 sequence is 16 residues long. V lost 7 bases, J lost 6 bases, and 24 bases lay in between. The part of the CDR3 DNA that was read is TGTGCCAGCACCCTAAAAGGACGGGGTTTATTCTCTGAA. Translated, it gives CASTLKGRGLFSE. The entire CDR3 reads CASTLKGRGLFSEAFF.

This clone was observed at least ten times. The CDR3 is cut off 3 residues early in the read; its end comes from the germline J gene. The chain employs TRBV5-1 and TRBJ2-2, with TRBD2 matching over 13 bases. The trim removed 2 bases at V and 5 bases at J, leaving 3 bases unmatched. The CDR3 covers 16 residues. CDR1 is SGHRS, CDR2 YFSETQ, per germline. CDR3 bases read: TGCGCCAGCAGCTTCGGGACTAGCGGGATAACCGGGGAG. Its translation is CASSFGTSGITGE. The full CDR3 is CASSFGTSGITGELFF.

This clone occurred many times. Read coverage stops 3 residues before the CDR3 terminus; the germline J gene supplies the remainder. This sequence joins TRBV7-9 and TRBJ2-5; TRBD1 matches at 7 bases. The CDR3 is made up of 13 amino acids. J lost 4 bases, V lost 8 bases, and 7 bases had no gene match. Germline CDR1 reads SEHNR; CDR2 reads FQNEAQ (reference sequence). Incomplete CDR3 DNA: TGTGCCAGCCTCGACAGGGCGGGAGAGACC. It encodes CASLDRAGET. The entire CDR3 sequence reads CASLDRAGETQYF. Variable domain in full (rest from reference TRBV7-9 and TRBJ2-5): DTGVSQNPRHKITKRGQNVTFRCDPISEHNRLYWYRQTLGQGPEFLTYFQNEAQLEKSRLLSDRFSAERPKGSFSTLEIQRTEQGDSAMYLCASLDRAGETQYFGPGTRLLVL.

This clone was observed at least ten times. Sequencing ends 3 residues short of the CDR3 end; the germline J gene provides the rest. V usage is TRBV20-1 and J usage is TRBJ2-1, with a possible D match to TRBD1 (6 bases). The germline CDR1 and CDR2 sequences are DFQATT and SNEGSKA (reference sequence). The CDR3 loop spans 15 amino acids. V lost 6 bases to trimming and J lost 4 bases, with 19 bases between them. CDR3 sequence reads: CSAAAPGTPYNEQFF. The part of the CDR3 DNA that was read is TGCAGTGCCGCCGCCCCCGGGACACCTTACAATGAG.

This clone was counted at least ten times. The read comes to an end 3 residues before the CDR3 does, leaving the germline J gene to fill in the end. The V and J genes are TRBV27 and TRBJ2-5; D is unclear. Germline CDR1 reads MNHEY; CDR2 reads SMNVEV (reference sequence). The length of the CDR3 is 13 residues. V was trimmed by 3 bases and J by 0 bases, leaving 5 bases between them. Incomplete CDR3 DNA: TGTGCCAGCAGTTTGCAGGACCAAGAGACC. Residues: CASSLQDQET. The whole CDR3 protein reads CASSLQDQETQYF.

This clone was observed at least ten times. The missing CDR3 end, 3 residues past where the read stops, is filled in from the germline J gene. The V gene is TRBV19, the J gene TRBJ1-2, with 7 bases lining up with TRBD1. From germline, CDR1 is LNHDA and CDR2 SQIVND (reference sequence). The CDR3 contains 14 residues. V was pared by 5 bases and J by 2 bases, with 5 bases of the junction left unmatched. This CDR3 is CASSARQGNYGYTF. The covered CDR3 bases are TGTGCCAGTAGTGCCCGACAGGGCAACTATGGC.

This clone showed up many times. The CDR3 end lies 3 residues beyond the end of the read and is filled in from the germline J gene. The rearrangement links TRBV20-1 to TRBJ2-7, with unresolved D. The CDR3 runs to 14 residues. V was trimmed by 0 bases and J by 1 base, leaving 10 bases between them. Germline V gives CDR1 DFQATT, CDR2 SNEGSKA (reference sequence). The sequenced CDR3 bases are TGCAGTGCTAGAGATTACATATCTTCCTACGAG. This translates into CSARDYISSYE. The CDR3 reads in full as CSARDYISSYEQYF.

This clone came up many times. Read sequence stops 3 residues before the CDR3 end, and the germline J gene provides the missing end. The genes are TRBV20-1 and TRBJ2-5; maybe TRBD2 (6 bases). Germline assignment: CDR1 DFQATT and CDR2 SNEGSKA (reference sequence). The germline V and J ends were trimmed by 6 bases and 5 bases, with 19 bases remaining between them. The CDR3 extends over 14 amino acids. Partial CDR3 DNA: TGCAGTGCATCTGGGGGGTGGGAACCGGAGACC. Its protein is CSASGGWEPET. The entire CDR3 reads CSASGGWEPETQYF.